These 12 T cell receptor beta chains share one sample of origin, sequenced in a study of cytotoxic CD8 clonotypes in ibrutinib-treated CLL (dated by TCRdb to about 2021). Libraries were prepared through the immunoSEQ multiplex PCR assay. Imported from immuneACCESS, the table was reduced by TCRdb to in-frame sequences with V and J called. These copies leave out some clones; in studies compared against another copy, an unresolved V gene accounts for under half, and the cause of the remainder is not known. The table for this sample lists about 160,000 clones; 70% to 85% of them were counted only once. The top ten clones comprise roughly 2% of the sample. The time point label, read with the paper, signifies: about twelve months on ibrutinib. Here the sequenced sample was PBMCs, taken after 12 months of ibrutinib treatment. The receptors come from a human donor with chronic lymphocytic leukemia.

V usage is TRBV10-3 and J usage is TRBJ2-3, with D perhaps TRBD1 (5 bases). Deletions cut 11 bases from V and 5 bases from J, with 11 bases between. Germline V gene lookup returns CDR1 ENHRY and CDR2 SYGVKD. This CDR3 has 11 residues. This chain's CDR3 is CASQTVDTQYF. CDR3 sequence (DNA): TGTGCCTCCCAGACAGTAGATACGCAGTATTTT.

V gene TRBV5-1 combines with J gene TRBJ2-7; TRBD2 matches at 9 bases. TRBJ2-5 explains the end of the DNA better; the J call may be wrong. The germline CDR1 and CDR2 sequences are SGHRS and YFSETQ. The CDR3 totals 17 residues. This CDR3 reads CASSLGASGAPRGTQYF. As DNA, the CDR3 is TGCGCCAGCAGCTTGGGGGCTAGCGGGGCTCCAAGGGGGACCCAGTACTTC.

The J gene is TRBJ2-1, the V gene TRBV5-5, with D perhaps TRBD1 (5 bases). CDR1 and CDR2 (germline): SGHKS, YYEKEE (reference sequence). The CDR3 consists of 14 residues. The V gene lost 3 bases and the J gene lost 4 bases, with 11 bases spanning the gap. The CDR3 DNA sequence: TGTGCCAGCAGCTCGGACCGACAGTACAATGAGCAGTTCTTC. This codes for CASSSDRQYNEQFF. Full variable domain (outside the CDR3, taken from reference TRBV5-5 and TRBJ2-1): DAGVTQSPTHLIKTRGQQVTLRCSPISGHKSVSWYQQVLGQGPQFIFQYYEKEERGRGNFPDRFSARQFPNYSSELNVNALLLGDSALYLCASSSDRQYNEQFFGPGTRLTVL.

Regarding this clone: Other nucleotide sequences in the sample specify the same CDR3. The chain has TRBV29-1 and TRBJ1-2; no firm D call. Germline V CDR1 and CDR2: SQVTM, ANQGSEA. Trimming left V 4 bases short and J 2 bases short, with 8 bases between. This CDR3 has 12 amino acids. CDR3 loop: CSVGEGNYGYTF. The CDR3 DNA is TGCAGCGTTGGTGAGGGCAACTATGGCTACACCTTC. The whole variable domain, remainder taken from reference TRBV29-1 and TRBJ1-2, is SAVISQKPSRDICQRGTSLTIQCQVDSQVTMMFWYRQQPGQSLTLIATANQGSEATYESGFVIDKFPISRPNLTFSTLTVSNMSPEDSSIYLCSVGEGNYGYTFGSGTRLTVV.

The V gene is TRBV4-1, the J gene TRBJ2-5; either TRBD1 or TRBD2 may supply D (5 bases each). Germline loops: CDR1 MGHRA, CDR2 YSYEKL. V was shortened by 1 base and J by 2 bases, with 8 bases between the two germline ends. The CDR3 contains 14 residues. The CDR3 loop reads CASSQAGPQETQYF. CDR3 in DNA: TGCGCCAGCAGCCAAGCGGGACCACAAGAGACCCAGTACTTC.

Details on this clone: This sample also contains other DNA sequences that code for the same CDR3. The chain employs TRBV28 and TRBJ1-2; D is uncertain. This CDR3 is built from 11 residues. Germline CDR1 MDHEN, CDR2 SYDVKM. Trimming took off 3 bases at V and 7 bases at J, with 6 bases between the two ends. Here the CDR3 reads CASSFKGGYTF. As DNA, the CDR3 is TGTGCCAGCAGTTTTAAGGGTGGCTACACCTTC.

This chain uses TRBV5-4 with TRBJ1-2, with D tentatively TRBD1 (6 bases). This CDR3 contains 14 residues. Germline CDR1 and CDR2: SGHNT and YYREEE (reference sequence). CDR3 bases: TGTGCAGCCGGGGGGGCTCCTTGGGACTATGGCTACACCTTC. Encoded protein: CAAGGAPWDYGYTF.

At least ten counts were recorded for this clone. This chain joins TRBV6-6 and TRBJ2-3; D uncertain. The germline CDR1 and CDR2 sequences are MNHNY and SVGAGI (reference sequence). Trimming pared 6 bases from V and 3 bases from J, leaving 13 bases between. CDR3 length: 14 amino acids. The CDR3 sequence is CASRPLSRTDTQYF. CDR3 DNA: TGTGCCAGCAGACCCCTAAGTAGGACAGATACGCAGTATTTT.

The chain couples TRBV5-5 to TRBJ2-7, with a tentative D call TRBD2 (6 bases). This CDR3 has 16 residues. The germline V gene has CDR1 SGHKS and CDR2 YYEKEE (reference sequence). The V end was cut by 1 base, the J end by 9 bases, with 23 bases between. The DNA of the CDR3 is TGTGCCAGCAGCTTGACGGACTATTCGCCCCCCAAAGGGCAGTACTTC. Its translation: CASSLTDYSPPKGQYF.

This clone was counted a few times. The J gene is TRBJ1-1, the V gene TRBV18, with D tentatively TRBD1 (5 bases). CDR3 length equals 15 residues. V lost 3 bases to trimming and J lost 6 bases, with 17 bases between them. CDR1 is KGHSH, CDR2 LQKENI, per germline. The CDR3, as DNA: TGTGCCAGCTCACCTCTCGGGGGTGGGCGGGCTGAAGCTTTCTTT. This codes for CASSPLGGGRAEAFF.

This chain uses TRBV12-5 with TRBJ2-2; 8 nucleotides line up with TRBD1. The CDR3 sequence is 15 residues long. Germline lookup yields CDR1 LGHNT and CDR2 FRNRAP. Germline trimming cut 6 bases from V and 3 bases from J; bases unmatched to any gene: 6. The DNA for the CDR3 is TGTGCTAGTGGATCGGGGACAGGCTACACCGGGGAGCTGTTTTTT. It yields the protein CASGSGTGYTGELFF. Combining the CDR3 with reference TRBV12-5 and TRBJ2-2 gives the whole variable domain DARVTQTPRHKVTEMGQEVTMRCQPILGHNTVFWYRQTMMQGLELLAYFRNRAPLDDSGMPKDRFSAEMPDATLATLKIQPSEPRDSAVYFCASGSGTGYTGELFFGEGSRLTVL.

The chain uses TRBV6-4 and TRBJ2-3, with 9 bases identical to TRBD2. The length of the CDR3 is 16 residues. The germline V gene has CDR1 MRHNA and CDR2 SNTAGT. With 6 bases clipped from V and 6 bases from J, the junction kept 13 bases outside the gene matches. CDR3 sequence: CASRDSGGAAPDTQYF. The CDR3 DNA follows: TGTGCCAGCAGAGATAGCGGGGGCGCCGCCCCGGATACGCAGTATTTT.